The 32 T cell receptor beta chains below all came from one sample that was sequenced in a study of OX40 agonist ivuxolimab in advanced cancers. Sequencing was performed with immunoSEQ multiplex PCR; in TCRdb, only in-frame clones are kept and a portion is missing. The sample gives 30,000 to 35,000 clones, about 92% of which show up once; around 33% is in the top ten. Source: CD4+ or CD8+ T cells sorted from blood, taken in a trial of the OX40 agonist ivuxolimab. The source is an adult with an advanced solid tumor such as melanoma, head and neck, liver or kidney cancer.

The J gene is TRBJ1-1, the V gene TRBV11-2, with D perhaps TRBD1 (5 bases). The CDR3 covers 13 residues. The V gene's germline CDR1 is SGHAT and CDR2 FQNNGV. Trimming cost V 5 bases and J 6 bases, with 13 bases left between them. The CDR3, as DNA: TGTGCCAGCAGCCCGGGGGGTAGGGCTGAAGCTTTCTTT. Translation: CASSPGGRAEAFF.

The rearrangement uses TRBV7-9 and TRBJ2-7; D gene ambiguous. Trimming took 5 bases from V and 5 from J, leaving 19 bases between them. This CDR3 region has 15 residues. Per germline, CDR1 SEHNR and CDR2 FQNEAQ (reference sequence). The CDR3 loop reads CASSRQVSPIHEQYF. As DNA, the CDR3 is TGTGCCAGCAGCCGTCAGGTGTCTCCTATCCACGAGCAGTACTTC. Drawing the rest from reference TRBV7-9 and TRBJ2-7, the complete variable domain is DTGVSQNPRHKITKRGQNVTFRCDPISEHNRLYWYRQTLGQGPEFLTYFQNEAQLEKSRLLSDRFSAERPKGSFSTLEIQRTEQGDSAMYLCASSRQVSPIHEQYFGPGTRLTVT.

V gene TRBV14 combines with J gene TRBJ2-1; the D is unclear. The CDR3 consists of 14 residues. Between the trimmed V and J ends, which lost 1 base and 4 bases, there was a span of 8 bases. Germline-derived CDR1 and CDR2 are SGHDN and FVKESK. The CDR3 protein is CASSQVGLYNEQFF. CDR3 bases: TGTGCCAGCAGCCAAGTAGGCCTTTACAATGAGCAGTTCTTC.

The chain joins TRBV5-6 to TRBJ2-3; possible D gene TRBD1, 6 bases. The CDR3 is made up of 15 amino acids. V dropped 4 bases and J dropped 1 base, with 13 bases sitting between them. Germline V gene data show CDR1 as SGHDT and CDR2 as YYEEEE. The CDR3 here is CASSPQGGGTDTQYF. The CDR3 DNA reads as TGTGCCAGCAGCCCACAGGGTGGGGGCACAGATACGCAGTATTTT.

The CDR3 reads CASSDSPGFGEQYF. The CDR3, as DNA: TGTGCCAGCAGTGATTCCCCTGGGTTTGGCGAGCAGTACTTC. V and J are TRBV25-1 and TRBJ2-7; D is ambiguous. Germline V gene lookup returns CDR1 MGHDK and CDR2 SYGVNS. The CDR3 loop spans 14 amino acids. V was clipped by 3 bases and J by 6 bases, with 15 bases between them.

The V gene is TRBV7-6, the J gene TRBJ2-1; a possible D gene is TRBD2 (7 bases). The V gene's germline CDR1 is SGHVS and CDR2 FNYEAQ. The CDR3 spans 17 residues. V dropped 7 bases and J dropped 0 bases, with 19 bases sitting between them. The CDR3 DNA reads TGTGCCAGCATTAGGGGGGGCTCTATAAGCTCCTACAATGAGCAGTTCTTC. Its protein product is CASIRGGSISSYNEQFF.

The V call is TRBV11-1, the J call TRBJ2-5, with TRBD2 matching over 9 bases. The CDR3 runs 15 residues. V gave up 3 bases and J gave up 2 bases; unmatched junction bases: 4. Germline loops: CDR1 SGHAT, CDR2 FQDESV (reference sequence). The CDR3 sequence: CASSFSGSLQETQYF. The CDR3 bases are TGTGCCAGCAGCTTTAGCGGGAGCCTACAAGAGACCCAGTACTTC.

The V call is TRBV7-9, the J call TRBJ2-7, with D possibly being TRBD1 (6 bases). CDR1 is SEHNR, CDR2 FQNEAQ, per germline (reference sequence). Trimming pared 1 base from V and 6 bases from J, leaving 13 bases between. This CDR3 is 14 amino acids long. CDR3 sequence: CASSLVDSVFEQYF. The CDR3 nucleotides read TGTGCCAGCAGCTTAGTGGACAGTGTCTTCGAGCAGTACTTC.

This chain connects TRBV27 to TRBJ2-1; TRBD1 agrees at 10 bases. Germline V CDR1 and CDR2: MNHEY, SMNVEV (reference sequence). With 3 bases clipped from V and 13 bases from J, the junction kept 3 bases outside the gene matches. This CDR3 is built from 12 residues. CDR3: CASSFGTGAQFF. For the CDR3, the DNA is TGTGCCAGCAGTTTCGGGACAGGGGCTCAGTTCTTC.

The rearrangement joins TRBV5-1 to TRBJ2-2; 10 bases are a match to TRBD2. The CDR3 has 20 residues. Germline V gene data show CDR1 as SGHRS and CDR2 as YFSETQ. V shed 0 bases and J 3 bases; nucleotides not matched to a gene: 14. The CDR3: CASSLVRGQGLAVDTGELFF. CDR3 nucleotide sequence: TGCGCCAGCAGCTTGGTCAGGGGGCAAGGACTAGCGGTAGACACCGGGGAGCTGTTTTTT.

A single count supports this clone. The chain couples TRBV9 to TRBJ2-3, with 10 bases fitting TRBD2. Germline V gene lookup returns CDR1 SGDLS and CDR2 YYNGEE. The junction had 1 base not matched to a gene; V was cut back by 0 bases and J by 3 bases. This CDR3 has 15 amino acids. The CDR3: CASSVASGGTDTQYF. Written as DNA, the CDR3 is TGTGCCAGCAGCGTAGCTAGCGGGGGAACAGATACGCAGTATTTT.

The rearrangement links TRBV25-1 to TRBJ1-1; no reliable D call. The length of the CDR3 is 13 residues. Germline V gene data show CDR1 as MGHDK and CDR2 as SYGVNS. V shed 1 base and J shed 2 bases, with 5 bases lying between them. CDR3 in DNA: TGTGCCAGCAGTGAATTAGTAAACACTGAAGCTTTCTTT. Amino acid sequence: CASSELVNTEAFF. Full variable domain (remainder filled in from reference TRBV25-1 and TRBJ1-1): EADIYQTPRYLVIGTGKKITLECSQTMGHDKMYWYQQDPGMELHLIHYSYGVNSTEKGDLSSESTVSRIRTEHFPLTLESARPSHTSQYLCASSELVNTEAFFGQGTRLTVV.

This sequence joins TRBV27 and TRBJ1-5; D might be TRBD1 (5 bases). V lost 5 bases to trimming and J lost 5 bases, with 13 bases between them. Looked up from germline, CDR1 is MNHEY and CDR2 is SMNVEV (reference sequence). This CDR3 has 14 amino acids. The CDR3 nucleotides read TGTGCCAGCAGTCGGGGGGGTCTTTATCAGCCCCAGCATTTT. It yields the protein CASSRGGLYQPQHF.

This chain links TRBV5-1 with TRBJ1-1, with TRBD1 as a possible D gene (5 bases). V lost 0 bases, J lost 7 bases, and 7 bases lay in between. The CDR3 totals 12 residues. Per the germline V gene, CDR1 is SGHRS and CDR2 is YFSETQ. DNA for the CDR3: TGCGCCAGCAGCTTGGGGGGGATTGAAGCTTTCTTT. Residues: CASSLGGIEAFF.

V usage is TRBV11-2 and J usage is TRBJ2-7; D might be TRBD2 (6 bases). The germline V and J ends were trimmed by 2 bases and 6 bases, with 14 bases remaining between them. The CDR3 runs to 14 residues. CDR1 and CDR2 (germline): SGHAT, FQNNGV. CDR3 region: CASSLLGTSREQYF. As DNA, the CDR3 is TGTGCCAGCAGCTTACTCGGCACTAGCCGCGAGCAGTACTTC.

The chain combines TRBV29-1 with TRBJ2-3; 9 bases map to TRBD1. Trimming took 6 bases from V and 3 from J; bases not matched to a gene: 7. The CDR3 spans 14 residues. The germline gives CDR1 SQVTM, CDR2 ANQGSEA. For the CDR3, the DNA is TGCAGCGTGGATCCGGGACAGGGTACAGATACGCAGTATTTT. Translated: CSVDPGQGTDTQYF.

CDR3 sequence: CASKDRNTGELFF. CDR3 nucleotide sequence: TGTGCCAGCAAAGACAGAAACACCGGGGAGCTGTTTTTT. The chain recombines TRBV27 with TRBJ2-2, with TRBD1 as a possible D gene (5 bases). CDR1 and CDR2 (germline): MNHEY, SMNVEV (reference sequence). The CDR3 covers 13 residues. V was cut by 7 bases and J by 2 bases, with 8 bases left in between.

The chain has TRBV4-1 and TRBJ2-5; 7 bases are a match to TRBD1. Germline V gene sequence: CDR1 MGHRA, CDR2 YSYEKL. V trimming: 4 bases; J trimming: 2 bases; junction bases outside the gene matches: 10. The CDR3 is 16 residues long. CDR3 amino acids: CASSRSFRQGQETQYF. CDR3 coding DNA: TGCGCCAGCAGCCGTTCTTTCAGACAGGGACAAGAGACCCAGTACTTC.

The chain joins TRBV7-6 to TRBJ2-7; TRBD1 aligns across 8 bases. The CDR3 covers 14 residues. CDR1 is SGHVS and CDR2 is FNYEAQ in the germline V gene. Losses at the gene ends were 4 bases for V and 4 bases for J; bases not matched to a gene: 6. This CDR3 reads CASSSQRTGYEQYF. The DNA for the CDR3 is TGTGCCAGCAGCTCCCAGAGGACAGGGTACGAGCAGTACTTC.

This clone was counted a single time. The chain recombines TRBV29-1 with TRBJ1-1; D unresolved. V was pared by 1 base and J by 7 bases, with 10 bases between. From germline, CDR1 is SQVTM and CDR2 ANQGSEA. The CDR3 contains 12 residues. The CDR3 spells CSVEGGWGEAFF. CDR3 in DNA: TGCAGCGTTGAAGGAGGATGGGGTGAAGCTTTCTTT.

V is TRBV4-1 and J is TRBJ2-1; TRBD2 aligns across 7 bases. The CDR3 is made up of 15 amino acids. Per germline, CDR1 MGHRA and CDR2 YSYEKL. The V gene end was trimmed by 1 base and the J gene end by 5 bases; junction bases not matched to a gene: 5. The CDR3, as DNA: TGCGCCAGCAGCCAAGGCGGGACTATCAACAATGAGCAGTTCTTC. Encoded protein: CASSQGGTINNEQFF.

The chain carries TRBV6-5 and TRBJ2-1; D possibly matches TRBD1 or TRBD2 (5 bases each). Germline CDR1 is MNHEY and CDR2 is SVGAGI. The CDR3 has 15 residues. Trimming took 6 bases from V and 2 from J, leaving 14 bases between them. The CDR3 coding sequence is TGTGCCAGCAGCCCCAGGGAGACCCCCTACAATGAGCAGTTCTTC. Amino acid sequence: CASSPRETPYNEQFF.

The chain recombines TRBV5-6 with TRBJ2-5, with 15 bases matching TRBD2. The CDR3 is 19 residues long. The germline V gene encodes CDR1 SGHDT and CDR2 YYEEEE. V dropped 2 bases and J dropped 4; count of bases not matched to a gene: 12. CDR3 residues: CASSFPGTSGGTGGETQYF. As DNA, the CDR3 is TGTGCCAGCAGCTTTCCGGGGACTAGCGGGGGGACCGGGGGAGAGACCCAGTACTTC.

The V call is TRBV7-8, the J call TRBJ1-6; 8 nucleotides agree with TRBD1. The CDR3 consists of 15 residues. Germline V gives CDR1 SGHVS, CDR2 FQNEAQ. V trimming: 4 bases; J trimming: 10 bases; junction bases outside the gene matches: 9. CDR3 loop: CASSSDRGEGSPLHF. In DNA, the CDR3 is TGTGCCAGCAGCTCCGACAGGGGAGAGGGCTCACCCCTCCACTTT.

The gene calls are TRBV6-5 and TRBJ1-6; TRBD1 might be the D (6 bases). Germline V CDR1 and CDR2: MNHEY, SVGAGI. This CDR3 is 15 amino acids long. V was shortened by 2 bases and J by 7 bases, with 12 bases between the two germline ends. The CDR3 region has the DNA TGTGCCAGCAGTTACAACGGGGGCGCGAATTCACCCCTCCACTTT. As protein: CASSYNGGANSPLHF.

The chain recombines TRBV10-1 with TRBJ1-1; 9 nucleotides agree with TRBD1. CDR1 and CDR2 from the germline V gene are WNHNN and SYGVQD (reference sequence). The CDR3 contains 16 residues. The ends lost 7 bases at V and 0 bases at J; junction bases unmatched: 9. CDR3 nucleotides: TGCGCCAGCATCCCCGGACAGGGGAAATTGAACACTGAAGCTTTCTTT. It is translated as CASIPGQGKLNTEAFF.

The chain carries TRBV14 and TRBJ2-7; 8 positions match TRBD2. CDR1 and CDR2 (germline): SGHDN, FVKESK. V gave up 1 base and J gave up 6 bases; unmatched junction bases: 8. This CDR3 contains 15 residues. CDR3 sequence (DNA): TGTGCCAGCAGCCAAGGAGCAGACCGGGAGGGCGAGCAGTACTTC. As protein: CASSQGADREGEQYF.

The gene calls are TRBV19 and TRBJ2-3; the D gene is possibly TRBD1 (6 bases). Between the trimmed V and J ends, which lost 3 bases and 6 bases, there was a span of 13 bases. Per germline, CDR1 LNHDA and CDR2 SQIVND (reference sequence). This CDR3 spans 14 amino acids. CDR3 loop: CASSIVGGDDTQYF. For the CDR3, the DNA is TGTGCCAGTAGTATCGTAGGGGGAGATGATACGCAGTATTTT.

The rearrangement links TRBV5-4 to TRBJ2-1; D is uncertain. CDR1 is SGHNT and CDR2 is YYREEE in the germline V gene (reference sequence). Trimming took off 1 base at V and 4 bases at J, with 0 bases between the two ends. The CDR3 spans 11 residues. The CDR3 DNA follows: TGTGCCAGCAGCTTGTACAATGAGCAGTTCTTC. Protein product: CASSLYNEQFF.

The V and J genes are TRBV9 and TRBJ2-3; TRBD1 might be the D (7 bases). The CDR3 is made up of 14 amino acids. Trimming pared 6 bases from V and 1 base from J, leaving 12 bases between. Looked up from germline, CDR1 is SGDLS and CDR2 is YYNGEE. The CDR3 here is CASTQGGGTDTQYF. The CDR3 nucleotides read TGTGCCAGCACCCAGGGGGGCGGCACAGATACGCAGTATTTT. The full variable domain, in which reference TRBV9 and TRBJ2-3 provide the parts outside the CDR3, is DSGVTQTPKHLITATGQRVTLRCSPRSGDLSVYWYQQSLDQGLQFLIQYYNGEERAKGNILERFSAQQFPDLHSELNLSSLELGDSALYFCASTQGGGTDTQYFGPGTRLTVL.

V and J are TRBV28 and TRBJ2-3; 8 nucleotides line up with TRBD1. V lost 2 bases and J lost 4; bases outside the gene matches: 2. Germline V gives CDR1 MDHEN, CDR2 SYDVKM. This CDR3 region has 14 residues. The CDR3 spells CASSLQGASDTQYF. CDR3 in DNA: TGTGCCAGCAGTTTACAGGGGGCTTCAGATACGCAGTATTTT.

This clone was observed once. The V gene is TRBV4-1, the J gene TRBJ2-1, with 11 bases fitting TRBD2. The CDR3 runs to 16 residues. V lost 5 bases, J lost 6 bases, and 9 bases stayed unmatched. Germline values: CDR1 MGHRA, CDR2 YSYEKL. This chain's CDR3 is CASSVVLAGESNEQFF. The CDR3 DNA sequence: TGCGCCAGCAGCGTAGTACTAGCGGGAGAGAGCAATGAGCAGTTCTTC.